The sample holds one count of the clone carrying this TCR beta chain. No antigen is known for it. The data belong to a study of cytomegalovirus exposure and HLA in healthy donors. Findings and caveats of the study: Most CMV-associated TCR beta chains were later found to appear HLA-restricted. Specific recognition of CMV antigens was confirmed in vitro for a few chains (all CMV-associated). TCR beta V- and J-gene trimming was later associated with a missense DCLRE1C variant.

The length of the CDR3 is 15 residues. V gave up 4 bases and J gave up 2 bases, with 14 bases separating them. Per germline, CDR1 LNHDA and CDR2 SQIVND (reference sequence). In the PCR, 60 Vbeta and 13 Jbeta primers were used. As processed by the authors: There were about 80 million unique TCR beta chains by a later count, and 10 million to 12 million of them were shared. The assay was immunoSEQ multiplex PCR, and TCRdb's table has in-frame clones only and misses some. V, J and clone size are those of that table, while D and trimming were read from the DNA. The data hold under 80,000 clones, with around 67% observed a single time.

The TCR sequence derives from a woman in her thirties in good health and CMV-seronegative. Sequencing was carried out using PBMCs. The chain carries TRBV19 and TRBJ1-1; a weak D match, TRBD1 (6 bases). The CDR3 sequence is CASSRRGQINTEAFF. The CDR3 DNA reads as TGTGCCAGTAGTAGGCGGGGGCAGATTAACACTGAAGCTTTCTTT.